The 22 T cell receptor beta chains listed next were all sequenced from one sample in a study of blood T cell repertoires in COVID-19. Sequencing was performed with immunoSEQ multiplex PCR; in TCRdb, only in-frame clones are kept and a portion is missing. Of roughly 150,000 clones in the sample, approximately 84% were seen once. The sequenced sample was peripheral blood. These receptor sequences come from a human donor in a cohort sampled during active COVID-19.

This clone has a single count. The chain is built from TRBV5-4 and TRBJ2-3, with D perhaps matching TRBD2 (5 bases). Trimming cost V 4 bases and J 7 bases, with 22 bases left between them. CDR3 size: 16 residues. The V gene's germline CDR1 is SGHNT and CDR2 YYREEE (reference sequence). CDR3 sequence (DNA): TGTGCCAGCAGCCAAGGTCGGACTTTCTCGAGCAATACGCAGTATTTT. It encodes CASSQGRTFSSNTQYF.

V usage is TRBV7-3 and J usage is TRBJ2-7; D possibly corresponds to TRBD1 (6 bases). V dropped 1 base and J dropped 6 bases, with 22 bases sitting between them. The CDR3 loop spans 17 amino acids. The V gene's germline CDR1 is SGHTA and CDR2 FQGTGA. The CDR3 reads CASSLSGLGQRIPEQYV. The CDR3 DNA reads TGTGCCAGCAGCTTAAGTGGACTGGGACAAAGAATACCCGAGCAGTACGTC.

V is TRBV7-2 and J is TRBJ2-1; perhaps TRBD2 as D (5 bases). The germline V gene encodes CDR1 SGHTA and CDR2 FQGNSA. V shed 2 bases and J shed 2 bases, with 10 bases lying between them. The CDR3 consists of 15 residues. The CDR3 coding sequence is TGTGCCAGCAGCTTACTAGCCGACCCCTACAATGAGCAGTTCTTC. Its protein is CASSLLADPYNEQFF.

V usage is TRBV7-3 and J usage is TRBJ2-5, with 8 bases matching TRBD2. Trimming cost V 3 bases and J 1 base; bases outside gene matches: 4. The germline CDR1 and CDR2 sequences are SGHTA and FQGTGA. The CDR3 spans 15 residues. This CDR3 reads CASSFSGGAQETQYF. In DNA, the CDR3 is TGTGCCAGCAGCTTTTCGGGAGGGGCCCAAGAGACCCAGTACTTC.

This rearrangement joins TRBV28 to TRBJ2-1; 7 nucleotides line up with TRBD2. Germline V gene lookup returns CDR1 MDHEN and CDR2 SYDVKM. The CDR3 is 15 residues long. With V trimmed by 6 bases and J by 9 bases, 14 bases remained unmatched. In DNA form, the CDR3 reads TGTGCCAGCAGCCAACTTTCAGGGAGGGACGTTGAGCAGTTCTTC. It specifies CASSQLSGRDVEQFF.

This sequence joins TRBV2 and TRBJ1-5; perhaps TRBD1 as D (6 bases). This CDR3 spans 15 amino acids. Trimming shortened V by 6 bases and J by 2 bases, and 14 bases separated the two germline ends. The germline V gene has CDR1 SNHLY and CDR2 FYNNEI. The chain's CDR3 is CASSDNRAGNQPQHF. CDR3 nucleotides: TGTGCCAGCAGCGATAACAGGGCGGGCAATCAGCCCCAGCATTTT.

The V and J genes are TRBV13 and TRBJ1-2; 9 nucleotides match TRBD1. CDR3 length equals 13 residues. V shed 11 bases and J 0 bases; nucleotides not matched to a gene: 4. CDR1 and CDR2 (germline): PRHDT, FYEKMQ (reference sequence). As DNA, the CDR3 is TGTGCCGCCTGGGACAGGGCTAACTATGGCTACACCTTC. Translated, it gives CAAWDRANYGYTF.

CDR3 sequence reads: CASSQEEGTGSYNEQFF. The DNA for the CDR3 is TGTGCCAGCAGCCAAGAGGAAGGGACAGGATCCTACAATGAGCAGTTCTTC. The chain couples TRBV3-1 (or the pseudogene TRBV3-2) to TRBJ2-1, with 8 positions matching TRBD1. Germline trimming cut 0 bases from V and 1 base from J; bases unmatched to any gene: 5. The V gene's germline CDR1 is LGHDT and CDR2 YNNKEL (reference sequence). The CDR3 has 17 amino acids.

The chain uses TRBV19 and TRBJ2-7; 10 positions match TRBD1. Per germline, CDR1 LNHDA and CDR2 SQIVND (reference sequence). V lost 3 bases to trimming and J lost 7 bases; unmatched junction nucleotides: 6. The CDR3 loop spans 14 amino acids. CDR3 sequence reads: CASSMRTGGGEQYV. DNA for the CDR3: TGTGCCAGTAGTATGCGGACAGGGGGGGGTGAGCAGTACGTC.

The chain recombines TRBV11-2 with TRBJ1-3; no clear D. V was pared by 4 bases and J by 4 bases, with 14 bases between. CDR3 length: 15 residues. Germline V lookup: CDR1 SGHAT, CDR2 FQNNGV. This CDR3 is CASSSQNTVGNTIYF. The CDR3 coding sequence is TGTGCCAGCAGCTCCCAAAATACAGTCGGAAACACCATATATTTT.

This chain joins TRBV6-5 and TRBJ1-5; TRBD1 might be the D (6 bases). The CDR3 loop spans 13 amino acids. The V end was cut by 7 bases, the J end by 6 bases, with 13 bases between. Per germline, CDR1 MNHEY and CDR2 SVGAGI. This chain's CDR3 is CASKEQGPQPQHF. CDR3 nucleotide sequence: TGTGCCAGCAAGGAACAGGGCCCTCAGCCCCAGCATTTT.

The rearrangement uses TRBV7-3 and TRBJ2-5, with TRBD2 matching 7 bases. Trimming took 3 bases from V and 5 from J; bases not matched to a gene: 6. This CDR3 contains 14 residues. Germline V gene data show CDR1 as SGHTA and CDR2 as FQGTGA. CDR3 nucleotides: TGTGCCAGCAGCTTCCTAGCGGATGTGGAGACCCAGTACTTC. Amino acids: CASSFLADVETQYF.

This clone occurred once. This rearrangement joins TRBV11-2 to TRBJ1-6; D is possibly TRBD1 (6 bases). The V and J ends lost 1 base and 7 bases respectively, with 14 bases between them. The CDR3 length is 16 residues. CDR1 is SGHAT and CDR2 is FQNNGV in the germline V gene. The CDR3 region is CASSLGKGTKNSPLHF. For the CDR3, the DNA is TGTGCCAGCAGCTTAGGGAAAGGGACAAAGAATTCACCCCTCCACTTT. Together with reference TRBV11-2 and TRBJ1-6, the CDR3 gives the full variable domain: EAGVAQSPRYKIIEKRQSVAFWCNPISGHATLYWYQQILGQGPKLLIQFQNNGVVDDSQLPKDRFSAERLKGVDSTLKIQPAKLEDSAVYLCASSLGKGTKNSPLHFGNGTRLTVT.

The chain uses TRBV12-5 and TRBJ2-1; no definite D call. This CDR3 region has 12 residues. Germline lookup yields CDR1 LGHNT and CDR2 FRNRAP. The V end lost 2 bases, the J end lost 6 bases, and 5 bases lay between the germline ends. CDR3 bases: TGTGCTAGTGGTTTGTTCGGCAATGAGCAGTTCTTC. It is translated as CASGLFGNEQFF.

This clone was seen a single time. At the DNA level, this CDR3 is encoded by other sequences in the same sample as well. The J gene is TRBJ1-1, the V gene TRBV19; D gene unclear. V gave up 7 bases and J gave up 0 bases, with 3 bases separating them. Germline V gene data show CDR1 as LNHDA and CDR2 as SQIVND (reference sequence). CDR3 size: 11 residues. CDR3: CASNMNTEAFF. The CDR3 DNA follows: TGTGCCAGTAACATGAACACTGAAGCTTTCTTT.

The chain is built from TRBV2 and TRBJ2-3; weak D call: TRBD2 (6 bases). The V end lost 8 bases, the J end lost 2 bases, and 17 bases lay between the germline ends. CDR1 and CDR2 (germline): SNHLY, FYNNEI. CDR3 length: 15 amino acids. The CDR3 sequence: CASLRLEGPTDTQYF. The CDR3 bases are TGTGCCAGCCTAAGACTAGAGGGGCCCACAGATACGCAGTATTTT.

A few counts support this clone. CDR3 nucleotides: TGTGCCAGCAGCCCACACGATCGGGGAAACACTGAAGCTTTCTTT. The encoded protein is CASSPHDRGNTEAFF. The V call is TRBV7-3, the J call TRBJ1-1, with D unclear. The V end lost 5 bases, the J end lost 2 bases, and 15 bases lay between the germline ends. The CDR3 has 15 amino acids. Per the germline V gene, CDR1 is SGHTA and CDR2 is FQGTGA.

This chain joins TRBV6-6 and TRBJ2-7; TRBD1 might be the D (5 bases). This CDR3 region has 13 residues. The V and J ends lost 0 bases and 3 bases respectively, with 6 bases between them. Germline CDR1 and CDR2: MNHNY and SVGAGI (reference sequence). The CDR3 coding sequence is TGTGCCAGCAGTTACTCAACAGGCTACGAGCAGTACTTC. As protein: CASSYSTGYEQYF.

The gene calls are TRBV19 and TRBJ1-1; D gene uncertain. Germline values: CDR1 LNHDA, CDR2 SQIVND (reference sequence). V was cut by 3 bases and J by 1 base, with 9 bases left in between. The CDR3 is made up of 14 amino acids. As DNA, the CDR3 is TGTGCCAGTAGTATGCGGAGGGAGAACACTGAAGCTTTCTTT. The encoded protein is CASSMRRENTEAFF.

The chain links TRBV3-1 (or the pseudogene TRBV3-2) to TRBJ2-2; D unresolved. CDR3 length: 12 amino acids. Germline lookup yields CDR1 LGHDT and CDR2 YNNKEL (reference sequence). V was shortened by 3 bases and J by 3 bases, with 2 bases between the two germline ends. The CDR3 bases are TGTGCCAGCAGCCACTACACCGGGGAGCTGTTTTTT. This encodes CASSHYTGELFF.

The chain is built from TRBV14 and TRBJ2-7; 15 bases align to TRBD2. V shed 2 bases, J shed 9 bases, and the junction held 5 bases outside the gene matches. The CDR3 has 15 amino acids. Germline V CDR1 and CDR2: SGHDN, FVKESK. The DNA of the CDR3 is TGTGCCAGCAGCCAAACCGGGACTAGCGGGAGGCGGCAGTACGTC. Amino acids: CASSQTGTSGRRQYV.

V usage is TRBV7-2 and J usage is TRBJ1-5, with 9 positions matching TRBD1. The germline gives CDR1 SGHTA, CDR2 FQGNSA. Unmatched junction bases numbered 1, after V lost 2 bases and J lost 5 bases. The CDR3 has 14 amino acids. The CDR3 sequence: CASSLRTGDQPQHF. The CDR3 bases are TGTGCCAGCAGCTTAAGGACAGGGGATCAGCCCCAGCATTTT.